Reported below is one T cell receptor beta chain. Its antigen has not been determined. The input lacks base qualities; no much larger clone sits a single base away. The data belong to a study of T cells in tuberculosis (dated by TCRdb to about 2018). For context, the study as a whole: In the study, CD1B tetramers and high-throughput TCR immunosequencing were combined to characterize T cells specific for the mycobacterial lipid antigen glucose monomycolate (GMM). In a South African clinical cohort, IGRA-negative adolescents, IGRA-positive adolescents with latent tuberculosis and adults with active tuberculosis were compared, with under eleven people in each group. The study at large found these results: With the diverse GMM-specific repertoire as input, a classifier achieved around 90% accuracy (AUROC around 0.88), whereas GEM motif frequencies as input gave under 75% accuracy. Compared with IGRA-negative controls, TCR-alpha repertoires from active tuberculosis had smaller mean NN-distances to GMM-specific TCRs, which suggests that these TCRs underwent clonal expansion. Clinical samples were selected based on the availability of cryopreserved specimens, with adults included as active tuberculosis cases and adolescents included as controls. The smaller NN-distances in active tuberculosis patients were driven in part by shorter CDR3-alpha lengths, while the difference seen for TCR-beta was not statistically significant.

The immunoSEQ multiplex PCR assay was used to generate TCR libraries, with TCR-beta and/or TCR-alpha/delta assays applied to each sample. The amplified TCR libraries were sequenced on the Illumina high-throughput platform. The paper's processing steps were these. Clustering and dimensionality reduction relied on pairwise TCRdist distances among GMM-specific receptors from T cells that were either sorted ex vivo or expanded in vitro. Each clinical repertoire received a mean NN-distance score, defined as the average TCRdist to the nearest 10% of tetramer-positive reference sequences. GEM TCR motif frequency was calculated as the fraction of unique TCRs that matched known GEM sequences in V/J usage and CDR3 length. Active tuberculosis was classified by linear discriminant analysis with leave-one-out cross-validation, implemented in scikit-learn. Imported from immuneACCESS, the table was reduced by TCRdb to in-frame sequences with V and J called. These copies leave out some clones; in studies compared against another copy, an unresolved V gene accounts for under half, and the cause of the remainder is not known. The DNA gave D and trimming, while V, J and clone size come from that table. In all, the sample holds 40,000 to 45,000 clones, and roughly 94% of those were seen once. 1.9% of the sample goes to the ten largest clones.

Based on the germline V gene, the CDR1 and CDR2 sequences are SGHRS and YFSETQ. Reading from cysteine to phenylalanine, the CDR3 counts 17 amino acids. Of the read, only the CDR3 DNA is kept; its 51 bases are in frame from base 1. V and J lose 4 bases and 0 bases, and a span of 17 bases separates them. At study entry, a tuberculin skin test and the QuantiFERON-TB GOLD In-Tube IGRA were used to screen adolescents for latent tuberculosis infection. Unsorted cryopreserved PBMC were immunosequenced, covering on average about 96,000 T cells per clinical donor. Eleven high schools in the Worcester region of the Western Cape, South Africa, served as enrollment sites for adolescents aged 12 to 18 years. Around ten M. tuberculosis-infected adolescents and some ten uninfected adolescents, matched for age and sex, were selected. PBMC from adolescents were isolated by density centrifugation from freshly drawn heparinized blood and were then cryopreserved.

The sequence was obtained from a donor aged 10 to 29 with latent tuberculosis or without tuberculosis infection. Some clones in this sample may be carry-over from other donors' samples. The chain links TRBV5-1 with TRBJ2-1, and TRBD2 may be the D gene, going by 6 matching bases. Sample: PBMCs. The bases read TGCGCCAGCAGCCGCGAGGGCGGGGCTAGCTCCTACAATGAGCAGTTCTTC. Translated, it reads CASSREGGASSYNEQFF. Reference TRBV5-1 and TRBJ2-1 genes cover what lies past the CDR3, so the full variable domain is KAGVTQTPRYLIKTRGQQVTLSCSPISGHRSVSWYQQTPGQGLQFLFEYFSETQRNKGNFPGRFSGRQFSNSRSEMNVSTLELGDSALYLCASSREGGASSYNEQFFGPGTRLTVL.